This T cell receptor (beta chain) is drawn from a study of T-cell memory formation after mild COVID-19. Background on the study: Across donors, TCR clusters were largely donor specific.

TCRdb analysed the 5' RACE reads with MiXCR anew, one entry per CDR3 protein. The profile shows a few hundred thousand distinct CDR3 sequences, roughly 15% of them singletons. Study observations and caveats: Several responding clones turned up in pre-infection memory, indicating that cross-reactive memory may have taken part. SARS-CoV-2 specificity was not confirmed for second-wave clones peaking on day 37.

V dropped 10 bases and J dropped 0 bases, with 16 bases sitting between them. The CDR3 has 15 amino acids. As for this clonotype: Its antigen is still unknown.

The source of this sequence is a man between 18 and 29 years old who had mild COVID-19 (a few samples of this study predate the infection). Cell type and time point are not known. The specimen sequenced was PBMCs or a T cell subset sorted from them (not recorded which). The gene calls are TRBV12-3 or TRBV12-4 and TRBJ1-3; no clear D. Here the CDR3 reads CAIRPGRLSGNTIYF. The CDR3 DNA reads TGTGCCATCAGACCGGGCCGCCTCTCTGGAAACACCATATATTTT.